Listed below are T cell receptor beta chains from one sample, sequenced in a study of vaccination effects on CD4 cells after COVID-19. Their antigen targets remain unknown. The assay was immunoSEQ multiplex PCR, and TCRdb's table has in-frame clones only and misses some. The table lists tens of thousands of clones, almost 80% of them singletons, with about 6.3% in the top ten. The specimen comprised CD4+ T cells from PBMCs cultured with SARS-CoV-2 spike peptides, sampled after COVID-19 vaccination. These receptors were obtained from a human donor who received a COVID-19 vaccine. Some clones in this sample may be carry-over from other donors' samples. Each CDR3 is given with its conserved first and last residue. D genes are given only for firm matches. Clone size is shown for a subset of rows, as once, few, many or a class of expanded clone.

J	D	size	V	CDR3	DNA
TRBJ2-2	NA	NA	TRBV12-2	CASRPQSGYSNTGELFF	TGTGCAAGTCGCCCCCAGTCGGGCTACTCGAACACCGGGGAGCTGTTTTTT
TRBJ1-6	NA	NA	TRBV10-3	CAISGASNYNSPLHF	TGTGCCATCAGCGGGGCCTCTAACTATAATTCACCCCTCCACTTT
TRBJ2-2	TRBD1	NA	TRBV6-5	CASRQGANTGELFF	TGTGCCAGCAGACAGGGGGCGAACACCGGGGAGCTGTTTTTT
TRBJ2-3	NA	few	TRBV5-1	CASSLARTPNTDTQYF	TGCGCCAGCAGCTTGGCCCGGACACCGAACACAGATACGCAGTATTTT
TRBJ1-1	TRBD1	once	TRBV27	CASSTVPQQGMGAFF	TGTGCCAGCAGCACTGTACCCCAACAGGGGATGGGAGCTTTCTTT
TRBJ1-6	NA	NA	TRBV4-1	CASSKNGHGVNSPLHF	TGCGCCAGCAGCAAAAACGGACACGGAGTGAATTCACCCCTCCACTTT
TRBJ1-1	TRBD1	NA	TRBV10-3	CAISERTGTGYVKAFF	TGTGCCATCAGTGAGCGGACCGGGACAGGGTACGTGAAAGCTTTCTTT
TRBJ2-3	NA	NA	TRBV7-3	CASSLGLSTDTQYF	TGTGCCAGCAGCCTTGGACTTAGCACAGATACGCAGTATTTT
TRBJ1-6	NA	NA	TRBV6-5	CASSYNPDPNSSPLHF	TGTGCCAGCAGTTACAATCCCGACCCGAATAGTTCACCCCTCCACTTT
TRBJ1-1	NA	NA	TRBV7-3	CASSLMAGAMHTEAFF	TGTGCCAGCAGCTTAATGGCAGGGGCGATGCACACTGAAGCTTTCTTT
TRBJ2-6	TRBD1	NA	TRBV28	CASSSLGTAGANVLTF	TGTGCCAGCAGTTCCCTAGGGACAGCTGGGGCCAACGTCCTGACTTTC
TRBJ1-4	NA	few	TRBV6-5	CASSSRGNPNEKLFF	TGTGCCAGCAGTTCCCGCGGCAACCCTAATGAAAAACTGTTTTTT
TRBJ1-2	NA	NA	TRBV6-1	CASSEAGSGGGGYTF	TGTGCCAGCAGTGAAGCAGGGTCGGGGGGGGGTGGCTACACCTTC
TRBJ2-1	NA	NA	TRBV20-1	CSAPGTHEQFF	TGCAGTGCTCCCGGGACTCATGAGCAGTTCTTC
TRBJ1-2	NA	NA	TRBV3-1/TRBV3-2	CASSQLARYTF	TGTGCCAGCAGCCAACTCGCCCGCTACACCTTC
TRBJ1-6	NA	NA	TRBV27	CASRGGWALHF	TGTGCCAGCAGGGGCGGATGGGCCCTCCACTTT
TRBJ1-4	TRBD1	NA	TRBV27	CASRKTGGLFNEKLFF	TGTGCCAGCAGAAAAACAGGGGGCCTGTTTAATGAAAAACTGTTTTTT
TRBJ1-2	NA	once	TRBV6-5	CASSRGARDLYGYTF	TGTGCCAGCAGTCGGGGGGCGCGGGACTTGTATGGCTACACCTTC
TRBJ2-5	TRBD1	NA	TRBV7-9	CASSPADRFGETQYF	TGTGCCAGCAGCCCCGCGGACAGGTTCGGGGAGACCCAGTACTTC
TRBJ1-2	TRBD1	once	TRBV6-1	CASSEPGQGIRGYTF	TGTGCCAGCAGTGAACCGGGACAGGGTATTCGTGGCTACACCTTC
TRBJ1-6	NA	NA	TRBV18	CASSPAGPTSRTNSPLHF	TGTGCCAGCTCACCGGCGGGACCGACTAGCAGGACGAATTCACCCCTCCACTTT
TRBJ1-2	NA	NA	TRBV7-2	CASSPGGVYYGYTF	TGTGCCAGCAGCCCCGGGGGCGTTTACTATGGCTACACCTTC
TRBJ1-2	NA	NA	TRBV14	CASSHQPGPPYGYTF	TGTGCCAGCAGCCACCAACCGGGACCCCCATATGGCTACACCTTC
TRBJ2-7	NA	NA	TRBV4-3	CASSQDATSSSYEQYF	TGCGCCAGCAGCCAAGATGCTACCTCTAGCTCCTACGAGCAGTACTTC
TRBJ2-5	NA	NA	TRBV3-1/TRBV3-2	CASSQDRETQYF	TGTGCCAGCAGCCAAGATAGGGAGACCCAGTACTTC
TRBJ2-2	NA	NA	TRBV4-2	CASSQVVQEYTGELFF	TGTGCCAGCAGCCAAGTGGTCCAGGAGTACACCGGGGAGCTGTTTTTT
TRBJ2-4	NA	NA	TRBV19	CASGRWGDKNIQYF	TGTGCTTCGGGGCGGTGGGGGGACAAAAACATTCAGTACTTC
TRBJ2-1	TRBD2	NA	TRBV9	CASSVGGGASYNEQFF	TGTGCCAGCAGCGTAGGCGGGGGGGCTTCCTACAATGAGCAGTTCTTC
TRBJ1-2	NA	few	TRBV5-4	CASSRDSYGYTF	TGTGCCAGCAGTCGGGACTCCTATGGCTACACCTTC
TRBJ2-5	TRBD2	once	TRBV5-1	CASSYGLAGGNQETQYF	TGCGCCAGCAGCTACGGACTAGCGGGGGGGAACCAAGAGACCCAGTACTTC
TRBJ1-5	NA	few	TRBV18	CASSPQQGFNSQPQHF	TGTGCCAGCTCACCACAACAGGGCTTTAATAGTCAGCCCCAGCATTTT
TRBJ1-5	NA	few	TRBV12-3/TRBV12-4	CASSFGNQPQHF	TGTGCCAGCAGTTTCGGGAATCAGCCCCAGCATTTT
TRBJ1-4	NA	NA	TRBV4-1	CASSLQDRSATNEKLFF	TGCGCCAGCAGCCTCCAGGACCGGAGTGCAACTAATGAAAAACTGTTTTTT
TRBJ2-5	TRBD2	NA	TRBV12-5	CASGLVSILAGGNLHETQYF	TGTGCTAGTGGTTTGGTATCTATATTGGCGGGGGGAAACCTCCATGAGACCCAGTACTTC
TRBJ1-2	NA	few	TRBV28	CASSLSGQMGGYTF	TGTGCCAGCAGTTTATCTGGCCAGATGGGGGGCTACACCTTC
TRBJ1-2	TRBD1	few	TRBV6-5	CASSYSRTGSNYGYTF	TGTGCCAGCAGTTACTCGAGGACAGGCTCTAACTATGGCTACACCTTC
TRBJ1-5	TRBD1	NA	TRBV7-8	CASSLGSDRGNQPQHF	TGTGCCAGCAGCTTAGGATCGGACAGGGGTAATCAGCCCCAGCATTTT
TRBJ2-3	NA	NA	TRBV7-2	CASRRQSDTQYF	TGTGCCAGCAGAAGACAGTCAGATACGCAGTATTTT
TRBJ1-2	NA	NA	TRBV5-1	CASSYSEREVYGYTF	TGCGCCAGCAGCTACTCGGAGAGGGAGGTCTATGGCTACACCTTC
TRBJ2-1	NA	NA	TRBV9	CASSVKTGRSHNEQFF	TGTGCCAGCAGCGTAAAGACAGGGAGGTCCCACAATGAGCAGTTCTTC
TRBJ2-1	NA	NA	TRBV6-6	CASSYSRVDEQFF	TGTGCCAGCAGTTACTCGCGCGTTGATGAGCAGTTCTTC
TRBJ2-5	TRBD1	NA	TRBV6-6	CASSHGQGTRGETQYF	TGTGCCAGCAGCCACGGACAGGGTACGAGGGGAGAGACCCAGTACTTC
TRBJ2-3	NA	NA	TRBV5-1	CASSFQPRGDTDTQYF	TGCGCCAGCAGCTTCCAGCCAAGGGGGGACACAGATACGCAGTATTTT
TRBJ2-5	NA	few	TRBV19	CASSIPAQETQYF	TGTGCCAGTAGTATTCCCGCGCAAGAGACCCAGTACTTC
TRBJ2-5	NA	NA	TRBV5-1	CASSQPQSMGTQYF	TGCGCCAGCAGCCAGCCTCAGAGCATGGGGACCCAGTACTTC
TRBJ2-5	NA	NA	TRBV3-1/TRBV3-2	CASSPEPGGWETQYF	TGTGCCAGCAGCCCCGAACCTGGGGGCTGGGAGACCCAGTACTTC
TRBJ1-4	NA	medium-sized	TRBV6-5	CASSYVRDEGKLFF	TGTGCCAGCAGTTACGTCAGGGACGAGGGGAAACTGTTTTTT
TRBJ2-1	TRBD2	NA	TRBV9	CASSVGISGGQRNEQFF	TGTGCCAGCAGCGTAGGAATTAGCGGGGGCCAGAGGAATGAGCAGTTCTTC